The present TCR beta chain was sequenced within a study of blood T cells in healthy people across ages. Turning to the study itself: The capture of about one barcoded beta molecule per two T cells was achieved by template switching. Notes on the study in general: In long-lived donors, naive CD4+ cell counts and diversity exceeded those of aged donors. Percentage of naive T cells showed a strong correlation with TCR beta diversity.

Concerning this clonotype itself: Its antigen is as yet unknown.

The authors ran a second PCR of roughly 7 to 11 cycles using a sample-barcoded 5' primer and a J-beta primer mix. A template-switch adaptor that had 12 random nucleotides put a tag on each cDNA molecule. From the 5' RACE reads, TCRdb called clonotypes with MiXCR, one entry per CDR3 protein. Counted here are about a million distinct CDR3 sequences, 51% occurring once; the ten biggest clones make up over 20%. Sequenced material: blood. This receptor was obtained from a woman aged 55 to 70 in good health.

CDR3 DNA sequence: TGTGCCAGCAGACCTAGCGGGAGGAACACCGGGGAGCTGTTTTTT. This encodes CASRPSGRNTGELFF. This sequence joins TRBV27 and TRBJ2-2, with 10 bases that match TRBD2. The CDR3 is 15 amino acids. The V gene's germline CDR1 is MNHEY and CDR2 SMNVEV (reference sequence). The V gene end was trimmed by 6 bases and the J gene end by 1 base; junction bases not matched to a gene: 2.